This TCR beta chain is drawn from a study of blood T cell repertoires in COVID-19. Study details: Researchers got acute and convalescent COVID-19 samples from the United States, Italy and Spain. Sources were T cells, B-cell-depleted T cells, or PBMCs; the material itself was cDNA or gDNA.

The CDR3 consists of 13 residues. CDR1 and CDR2 from the germline V gene are SGHTA and FQGNSA. Trimming pared 5 bases from V and 3 bases from J, leaving 10 bases between. In the original processing: Reference gene primer amplification gave nucleated cell count estimates. TCRdb's table, derived via immunoSEQ multiplex PCR, lists solely in-frame clones and lacks some. The DNA gave D and trimming, while V, J and clone size come from that table. The sample has 65,000 to 90,000 clones, around 80% seen once. The specimen was peripheral blood. The receptor was derived from a man in his sixties with acute or convalescent COVID-19. V is TRBV7-2 and J is TRBJ2-5; tentative D call: TRBD2 (5 bases). Here the CDR3 DNA reads TGTGCCAGCAGCCAATACGGGGAAGAGACCCAGTACTTC. Translating it yields CASSQYGEETQYF.